This TCR beta chain emerged from a study of blood T cell repertoires in COVID-19. Study summary: Acute and convalescent COVID-19 samples came from the United States, Italy and Spain.

This CDR3 is 15 amino acids long. CDR1 SNHLY and CDR2 FYNNEI come from the germline V gene. J was trimmed by 4 bases and V by 7 bases; bases with no gene match: 12. Method: immunoSEQ multiplex PCR; TCRdb's copy keeps in-frame clones and lacks some. This sample carries 300,000 or so clones, around four fifths of them seen once, and the ten largest clones take over 3.5%. The sequenced sample was peripheral blood. The chain has TRBV2 and TRBJ1-1; 7 nucleotides match TRBD1. The receptor comes from a woman in her forties or fifties with active or convalescent COVID-19. CDR3 region: CASTLEGGAGTEAFF. In nucleotides, the CDR3 is TGTGCCAGCACCCTCGAAGGGGGCGCGGGCACTGAAGCTTTCTTT. Combining the CDR3 with reference TRBV2 and TRBJ1-1 gives the whole variable domain EPEVTQTPSHQVTQMGQEVILRCVPISNHLYFYWYRQILGQKVEFLVSFYNNEISEKSEIFDDQFSVERPDGSNFTLKIRSTKLEDSAMYFCASTLEGGAGTEAFFGQGTRLTVV.